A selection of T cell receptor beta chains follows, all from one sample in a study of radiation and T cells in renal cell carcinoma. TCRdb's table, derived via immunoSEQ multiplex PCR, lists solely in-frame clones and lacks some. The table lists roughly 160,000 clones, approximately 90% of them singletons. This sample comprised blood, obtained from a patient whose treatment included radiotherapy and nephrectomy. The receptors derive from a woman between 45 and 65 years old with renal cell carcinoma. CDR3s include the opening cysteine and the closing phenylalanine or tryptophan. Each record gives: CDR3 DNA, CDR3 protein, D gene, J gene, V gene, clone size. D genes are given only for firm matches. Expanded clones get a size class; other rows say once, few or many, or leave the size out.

DNA: TGCGCCAGCAGCCCGGAACCGGGACTCAACAATGAGCAGTTCTTC; CDR3: CASSPEPGLNNEQFF; D: NA; J: TRBJ2-1; V: TRBV5-1; size: NA
DNA: TGTGCCAGCAGCGTAGTCGCTAGCGGGGGACACTACAATGAGCAGTTCTTC; CDR3: CASSVVASGGHYNEQFF; D: TRBD2; J: TRBJ2-1; V: TRBV9; size: NA
DNA: TGTGCCAGCAGTTACTATAGCGGGGGGGGAGACAATGAGCAGTTCTTC; CDR3: CASSYYSGGGDNEQFF; D: TRBD2; J: TRBJ2-1; V: TRBV6-5; size: once
DNA: TGTGCCAGCTCACCAGGTCCGGGCCCCCAGCCCCAGCATTTT; CDR3: CASSPGPGPQPQHF; D: NA; J: TRBJ1-5; V: TRBV18; size: NA
DNA: TGTGCCAGCAGTTTGAGTGACTATGGCTACACCTTC; CDR3: CASSLSDYGYTF; D: NA; J: TRBJ1-2; V: TRBV6-1; size: once
DNA: TGTGCCAGCAGTGAAAGGGGGAGGGGACAGGGCCCCTCTGGGGCCAACGTCCTGACTTTC; CDR3: CASSERGRGQGPSGANVLTF; D: TRBD1; J: TRBJ2-6; V: TRBV6-1; size: NA
DNA: TGTGCCAGCAGCTTAGCCTTGGGGAGCAACACTGAAGCTTTCTTT; CDR3: CASSLALGSNTEAFF; D: NA; J: TRBJ1-1; V: TRBV7-8; size: once
DNA: TGTGCCAGCAGCGTTAGGGTGAACACTGAAGCTTTCTTT; CDR3: CASSVRVNTEAFF; D: NA; J: TRBJ1-1; V: TRBV9; size: NA
DNA: TGTGCCAGTAGCGGGGTTTTTGCCGGGGAGCTGTTTTTT; CDR3: CASSGVFAGELFF; D: NA; J: TRBJ2-2; V: TRBV19; size: NA
DNA: TGTGCCAGCAGTGATACCCGGGTTGGTACCGGGGAGCTGTTTTTT; CDR3: CASSDTRVGTGELFF; D: NA; J: TRBJ2-2; V: TRBV25-1; size: NA
DNA: TGTGCCAGCTCAGGGGACCAAAATCAGCCCCAGCATTTT; CDR3: CASSGDQNQPQHF; D: NA; J: TRBJ1-5; V: TRBV18; size: NA
DNA: TGTGCCAGTAGTCTTACAGGGGCGAGCTATAATTCACCCCTCCACTTT; CDR3: CASSLTGASYNSPLHF; D: TRBD1; J: TRBJ1-6; V: TRBV19; size: once
DNA: TGTGCCAGTAGTACCTTAGCGGTCCAAGAGACCCAGTACTTC; CDR3: CASSTLAVQETQYF; D: NA; J: TRBJ2-5; V: TRBV19; size: NA
DNA: TGTGCCAGCAGCTTCACAAAGAACACTGAAGCTTTCTTT; CDR3: CASSFTKNTEAFF; D: NA; J: TRBJ1-1; V: TRBV7-3; size: few
DNA: TGCAGCCTGCATGCGTCCCCTTCCTACGAGCAGTACTTC; CDR3: CSLHASPSYEQYF; D: NA; J: TRBJ2-7; V: TRBV29-1; size: NA
DNA: TGTGCCAGTAACCATCGGACTAGCGGGGGTCCTAATGAGCAGTTCTTC; CDR3: CASNHRTSGGPNEQFF; D: TRBD2; J: TRBJ2-1; V: TRBV19; size: NA
DNA: TGTGCCAGCAGCCCCCGGAGCGGGGGGCGCCAAGAGACCCAGTACTTC; CDR3: CASSPRSGGRQETQYF; D: TRBD2; J: TRBJ2-5; V: TRBV9; size: NA
DNA: TGCGCCAGCAGCTTGTGGACAGGACCAGATACGCAGTATTTT; CDR3: CASSLWTGPDTQYF; D: TRBD1; J: TRBJ2-3; V: TRBV5-1; size: once
DNA: TGTGCCAGTAGTATAAAGGGTACAGGGAACTATGGCTACACCTTC; CDR3: CASSIKGTGNYGYTF; D: NA; J: TRBJ1-2; V: TRBV19; size: NA
DNA: TGTGCCAGTACCATCCAAAACGTCCCCTCTGGAAACACCATATATTTT; CDR3: CASTIQNVPSGNTIYF; D: NA; J: TRBJ1-3; V: TRBV19; size: few
DNA: TGTGCCATCAGTGCTTTGGACAGGGCGAATTCACCCCTCCACTTT; CDR3: CAISALDRANSPLHF; D: TRBD1; J: TRBJ1-6; V: TRBV10-3; size: few
DNA: TGTGCCAGCAGCTGGTTAAACACCGGGGAGCTGTTTTTT; CDR3: CASSWLNTGELFF; D: NA; J: TRBJ2-2; V: TRBV5-6; size: NA
DNA: TGTGCCAGCAGCTCTGGACAGGTCACCGGAGAGACCCAGTACTTC; CDR3: CASSSGQVTGETQYF; D: TRBD1; J: TRBJ2-5; V: TRBV7-2; size: NA
DNA: TGTGCCAGCAGCCCACTGGACGGGGCCGGGGGCTACACCTTC; CDR3: CASSPLDGAGGYTF; D: NA; J: TRBJ1-2; V: TRBV7-2; size: NA
DNA: TGTGCCAGCAGCGTCTTGGGGGGGCCTTCAGGCACAGATACGCAGTATTTT; CDR3: CASSVLGGPSGTDTQYF; D: NA; J: TRBJ2-3; V: TRBV9; size: NA
DNA: TGTGCCAGCAGCGTAGCAGGAGGGCGGGGGGTAAGAAATGAGCAGTTCTTC; CDR3: CASSVAGGRGVRNEQFF; D: TRBD2; J: TRBJ2-1; V: TRBV9; size: NA
DNA: TGTGCCAGCAGCCAACCCGGGACTAAAGGGAACATTCAGTACTTC; CDR3: CASSQPGTKGNIQYF; D: TRBD2; J: TRBJ2-4; V: TRBV4-2; size: NA
DNA: TGTGCCAGCAGCCGCCGGGACCTTAGCACAGATACGCAGTATTTT; CDR3: CASSRRDLSTDTQYF; D: NA; J: TRBJ2-3; V: TRBV6-5; size: NA
DNA: TGCAGCGTTGCAGGAGATGCTAATGAAAAACTGTTTTTT; CDR3: CSVAGDANEKLFF; D: NA; J: TRBJ1-4; V: TRBV29-1; size: once
DNA: TGTGCCAACCCCAACGTTCACAGGGGGGGTTCACCCCTCCACTTT; CDR3: CANPNVHRGGSPLHF; D: TRBD1; J: TRBJ1-6; V: TRBV7-2; size: NA
DNA: TGTGCCACCAGCAGAGATTTTAGGGGGGGCAACGAGGGCTACACCTTC; CDR3: CATSRDFRGGNEGYTF; D: NA; J: TRBJ1-2; V: TRBV15; size: few
DNA: TGTGCCAGCAGCCTGACAGGGGGCTTGGGAGATGGCTACACCTTC; CDR3: CASSLTGGLGDGYTF; D: TRBD1; J: TRBJ1-2; V: TRBV6-1; size: NA
DNA: TGTGCCAGCAGTGGGGGAGAGTCGGGGGCCGGGAACTATGGCTACACCTTC; CDR3: CASSGGESGAGNYGYTF; D: NA; J: TRBJ1-2; V: TRBV6-1; size: NA
DNA: TGTGCCAGCAGCGTAGCTACAGGGCAAGTTGGGGAAAAACTGTTTTTT; CDR3: CASSVATGQVGEKLFF; D: NA; J: TRBJ1-4; V: TRBV9; size: NA
DNA: TGTGCCTGCCTTGACAGGAGCTTATATGGCTACACCTTC; CDR3: CACLDRSLYGYTF; D: NA; J: TRBJ1-2; V: TRBV6-5; size: NA
DNA: TGTGCCAGCAGTGAAGAAGGGTTAGGGCAGCCCCAGCATTTT; CDR3: CASSEEGLGQPQHF; D: NA; J: TRBJ1-5; V: TRBV6-1; size: NA
DNA: TGCAGCGCCGAACAGGCCGCGGACACCGGGGAGCTGTTTTTT; CDR3: CSAEQAADTGELFF; D: NA; J: TRBJ2-2; V: TRBV29-1; size: NA
DNA: TGTGCTAGTGGTTTGGTAGAGAGGGGCGGGGAGCTGTTTTTT; CDR3: CASGLVERGGELFF; D: NA; J: TRBJ2-2; V: TRBV12-5; size: NA
DNA: TGTGCCAGCAGCTTCGCCTACGAGCAGTACTTC; CDR3: CASSFAYEQYF; D: NA; J: TRBJ2-7; V: TRBV5-5; size: NA
DNA: TGTGCCACCTGGAGTGATGGAAACACCATATATTTT; CDR3: CATWSDGNTIYF; D: NA; J: TRBJ1-3; V: TRBV28; size: NA
DNA: TGCAGCGTCGTTACAGGGGGGCAAGAGACCCAGTACTTC; CDR3: CSVVTGGQETQYF; D: TRBD1; J: TRBJ2-5; V: TRBV29-1; size: NA
DNA: TGTGCCAGCATGGGGTTTCTAGCGGGGACTGATACGCAGTATTTT; CDR3: CASMGFLAGTDTQYF; D: TRBD2; J: TRBJ2-3; V: TRBV6-1; size: NA